This T cell receptor beta chain was recorded in a study of blood T cell repertoires in COVID-19. Overall study: The origin of the acute and convalescent COVID-19 samples was the United States, Italy and Spain. T cells, B-cell-depleted T cells, or PBMCs supplied cDNA or gDNA.

Looked up from germline, CDR1 is SGHTA and CDR2 is FQGNSA. This CDR3 has 15 amino acids. The V gene end was trimmed by 1 base and the J gene end by 7 bases; junction bases not matched to a gene: 7. As handled by the study authors: Amplification from reference gene primers served as the basis for estimated nucleated cell counts. Assay: immunoSEQ multiplex PCR; the TCRdb copy retains only in-frame clones and omits some. That table furnishes V, J and clone size, whereas the DNA furnished D and trimming. Here the sample spans 200,000 or so clones, around 86% being singletons. The chain carries TRBV7-2 and TRBJ1-2, with 9 bases identical to TRBD1. Sequenced material: peripheral blood. The sequence derives from a man older than 75 with acute or convalescent COVID-19. The CDR3 protein is CASSLGFRQGGGYTF. The DNA of the CDR3 is TGTGCCAGCAGCTTAGGCTTTCGACAGGGGGGTGGCTACACCTTC. The variable domain in full, with the rest retrieved from reference TRBV7-2 and TRBJ1-2, is GAGVSQSPSNKVTEKGKDVELRCDPISGHTALYWYRQSLGQGLEFLIYFQGNSAPDKSGLPSDRFSAERTGGSVSTLTIQRTQQEDSAVYLCASSLGFRQGGGYTFGSGTRLTVV.